A single sample is the source of the 23 T cell receptor beta chains below, sequenced in a study of CD8+CD57+ T cells in acquired aplastic anemia. Genomic DNA provided the template from which TCR beta VDJ and CDR3 profiles were obtained. TCRdb used MiXCR to reprocess the reads, holding one entry per CDR3 protein. This table holds approximately 170,000 distinct CDR3 sequences, approximately 52% found once. Sample: sorted CD4+, CD8+, or CD8+CD57+ T cells (not recorded which) from PBMCs. Receptor source: a human donor in good health, serving as a control.

The chain employs TRBV10-3 and TRBJ1-4, with a weak D call TRBD1 (6 bases). From germline, CDR1 is ENHRY and CDR2 SYGVKD. Trimming took off 6 bases at V and 4 bases at J, with 18 bases between the two ends. This CDR3 contains 16 residues. DNA for the CDR3: TGTGCCATCAGGCCAGGACAGAGCCGTCTTAATGAAAAACTGTTTTTT. Residues: CAIRPGQSRLNEKLFF.

The chain carries TRBV7-3 and TRBJ2-1, with 9 positions matching TRBD2. The CDR3 is made up of 16 amino acids. Looked up from germline, CDR1 is SGHTA and CDR2 is FQGTGA. Trimming removed 6 bases from V and 0 bases from J; junction bases left unmatched: 6. The CDR3 DNA reads as TGTGCCAGCAGACCGCTAGCGGGAAGCTCCTACAATGAGCAGTTCTTC. It yields the protein CASRPLAGSSYNEQFF.

The chain combines TRBV5-6 with TRBJ1-5, with a tentative D call TRBD1 (5 bases). V lost 4 bases, J lost 3 bases, and 11 bases lay in between. CDR1 and CDR2 (germline): SGHDT, YYEEEE. The CDR3 is 14 amino acids. The CDR3 nucleotides read TGTGCCAGCAGCACGGGACGTAACAATCAGCCCCAGCATTTT. This sequence encodes CASSTGRNNQPQHF.

This clonotype has just one count. The chain has TRBV9 and TRBJ1-3; D is unresolved. CDR1 and CDR2 from the germline V gene are SGDLS and YYNGEE. CDR3 length: 13 residues. Between the trimmed V and J ends, which lost 3 bases and 11 bases, there was a span of 15 bases. The CDR3 DNA sequence: TGTGCCAGCAGCGGAGACTGGAAAGATGCCATATATTTT. This translates into CASSGDWKDAIYF.

The chain links TRBV2 to TRBJ1-3; D remains unclear. The CDR3 is made up of 13 amino acids. V shed 8 bases and J shed 0 bases, with 8 bases lying between them. Germline loops: CDR1 SNHLY, CDR2 FYNNEI. The CDR3 is CASRRSSGNTIYF. The CDR3 DNA is TGTGCCAGCCGACGGAGCTCTGGAAACACCATATATTTT. The full variable domain, in which reference TRBV2 and TRBJ1-3 provide the parts outside the CDR3, is EPEVTQTPSHQVTQMGQEVILRCVPISNHLYFYWYRQILGQKVEFLVSFYNNEISEKSEIFDDQFSVERPDGSNFTLKIRSTKLEDSAMYFCASRRSSGNTIYFGEGSWLTVV.

A note on this clonotype: At one end, the junction sequence differs from germline, possibly due to a read error. The gene calls are TRBV25-1 and TRBJ2-7; TRBD1 matches 9 bases. The CDR3 consists of 15 residues. CDR1 MGHDK and CDR2 SYGVNS come from the germline V gene. CDR3 protein: CASSEFSDRGYEQCF. The DNA for the CDR3 is TGTGCCAGCAGTGAGTTCTCGGACAGGGGCTACGAGCAGTGCTTC.

This chain connects TRBV2 to TRBJ1-5, with 7 bases aligning to TRBD1. The V and J ends lost 3 bases and 5 bases, in that order; junction bases with no gene match: 13. CDR1 is SNHLY and CDR2 is FYNNEI in the germline V gene. The CDR3 is made up of 17 amino acids. CDR3 DNA: TGTGCCAGCAGTGATAATCGCCTGACAGGGTGGGATCAGCCCCAGCATTTT. This codes for CASSDNRLTGWDQPQHF.

This clonotype came up many times. The rearrangement uses TRBV20-1 and TRBJ2-1; possibly TRBD1 for D (6 bases). The CDR3 is made up of 13 amino acids. Trimming stripped 6 bases from V and 5 bases from J, with 14 bases between. Germline V gene sequence: CDR1 DFQATT, CDR2 SNEGSKA (reference sequence). CDR3 nucleotides: TGCAGTGCCGCCGGGACACCTAACAATGAGCAGTTCTTC. Its translation: CSAAGTPNNEQFF.

This sequence joins TRBV29-1 and TRBJ1-4; 7 bases align to TRBD1. CDR3 length: 16 amino acids. The junction had 9 bases not matched to a gene; V was cut back by 1 base and J by 4 bases. Germline V gene lookup returns CDR1 SQVTM and CDR2 ANQGSEA. For the CDR3, the DNA is TGCAGCGTTGAAGGGGCGAGGGGGCAGGATAATGAAAAACTGTTTTTT. Amino acids: CSVEGARGQDNEKLFF.

A remark on this clonotype: Being one base from a much bigger clone, this may be a read error. CDR3 protein: CAWSVGQTEKLFF. The CDR3 bases are TGTGCCTGGAGTGTGGGGCAGACCGAAAAACTGTTTTTT. This chain joins TRBV30 and TRBJ1-4, with TRBD1 as a possible D gene (5 bases). Germline V gene data show CDR1 as GTSNPN and CDR2 as SVGIG (reference sequence). The CDR3 contains 13 residues. Trimming took 0 bases from V and 8 from J, leaving 10 bases between them. The variable domain in full, with the rest retrieved from reference TRBV30 and TRBJ1-4, is SQTIHQWPATLVQPVGSPLSLECTVEGTSNPNLYWYRQAAGRGLQLLFYSVGIGQISSEVPQNLSASRPQDRQFILSSKKLLLSDSGFYLCAWSVGQTEKLFFGSGTQLSVL.

This clonotype has at least ten counts. The chain joins TRBV2 to TRBJ1-1; D not certain. Germline CDR1 SNHLY, CDR2 FYNNEI. Trimming shortened V by 4 bases and J by 7 bases, and 4 bases separated the two germline ends. The CDR3 runs to 10 residues. CDR3 loop: CASSVIEAFF. CDR3 sequence (DNA): TGTGCCAGCAGTGTTATTGAAGCTTTCTTT.

This clonotype was observed at least ten times. The chain has TRBV10-3 and TRBJ1-6, with 8 bases lining up with TRBD1. The CDR3 consists of 15 residues. CDR1 is ENHRY, CDR2 SYGVKD, per germline. V was clipped by 4 bases and J by 5 bases; unmatched bases: 4. In DNA form, the CDR3 reads TGTGCCATCAGTGCCATGACAGGGGATAATTCACCCCTCCACTTT. It codes for CAISAMTGDNSPLHF.

In its sample, this clonotype was seen many times. The CDR3 protein is CASSTMTGSPSYF. The CDR3 DNA reads as TGTGCCAGCAGCACAATGACAGGGTCCCCCTCTTACTTC. The chain combines TRBV7-2 with TRBJ2-4; 7 nucleotides match TRBD1. Trimming removed 5 bases from V and 16 bases from J; junction bases left unmatched: 14. The CDR3 is 13 residues long. Per the germline V gene, CDR1 is SGHTA and CDR2 is FQGNSA.

The chain links TRBV25-1 to TRBJ1-1; 10 nucleotides align to TRBD1. CDR1 is MGHDK, CDR2 SYGVNS, per germline. V lost 5 bases to trimming and J lost 8 bases; unmatched junction nucleotides: 11. The CDR3 has 15 residues. The CDR3 loop reads CASSPGTGALYEAFF. The CDR3 nucleotides read TGTGCCAGCAGTCCCGGGACAGGGGCGCTTTACGAAGCTTTCTTT.

The V and J genes are TRBV24-1 and TRBJ2-5; TRBD1 aligns across 9 bases. The trim removed 3 bases at V and 2 bases at J, leaving 9 bases unmatched. The CDR3 has 17 amino acids. Germline V CDR1 and CDR2: KGHDR, SFDVKD. The chain's CDR3 is CATSDPGWTGAQETQYF. The CDR3 coding sequence is TGTGCCACCAGTGATCCGGGGTGGACAGGGGCTCAAGAGACCCAGTACTTC.

This clonotype was seen at least ten times. This chain connects TRBV9 to TRBJ2-1; the D gene is possibly TRBD2 (7 bases). V was trimmed by 5 bases and J by 2 bases, leaving 17 bases between them. The CDR3 has 16 residues. The germline V gene encodes CDR1 SGDLS and CDR2 YYNGEE. The CDR3 DNA reads as TGTGCCAGCAGATCAGGGGCTAGCGGACCCTACAATGAGCAGTTCTTC. This sequence encodes CASRSGASGPYNEQFF.

A note on this clonotype: The junction does not match germline at one end; this may be a read error. In nucleotides, the CDR3 is TGTGCCAGCATTCGGACAGGGGGCAAACAGCCCCAGCATTTT. This codes for CASIRTGGKQPQHF. The rearrangement joins TRBV6-5 to TRBJ1-5, with 11 nucleotides matching TRBD1. Germline V lookup: CDR1 MNHEY, CDR2 SVGAGI. The CDR3 covers 14 residues.

There are many counts of this clonotype. This chain connects TRBV25-1 to TRBJ2-2, with D perhaps given as TRBD1 or TRBD2 (7 bases each). The V gene's germline CDR1 is MGHDK and CDR2 SYGVNS. V lost 4 bases, J lost 2 bases, and 14 bases lay in between. The CDR3 loop spans 16 amino acids. DNA for the CDR3: TGTGCCAGCAGTGGGGAGGGGGCTAAAAACACCGGGGAGCTGTTTTTT. Protein: CASSGEGAKNTGELFF.

This chain uses TRBV7-8 with TRBJ1-5; D ambiguous. Germline CDR1 reads SGHVS; CDR2 reads FQNEAQ. The CDR3 is 12 amino acids. Between the trimmed V and J ends, which lost 5 bases and 0 bases, there was a span of 2 bases. The DNA of the CDR3 is TGTGCCAGCAGCCATAGCAATCAGCCCCAGCATTTT. Amino acid sequence: CASSHSNQPQHF. Based on the CDR3 plus reference TRBV7-8 and TRBJ1-5, the full variable domain is GAGVSQSPRYKVAKRGQDVALRCDPISGHVSLFWYQQALGQGPEFLTYFQNEAQLDKSGLPSDRFFAERPEGSVSTLKIQRTQQEDSAVYLCASSHSNQPQHFGDGTRLSIL.

The V gene is TRBV29-1, the J gene TRBJ2-1; maybe TRBD2 (6 bases). The CDR3 is 14 residues long. Per the germline V gene, CDR1 is SQVTM and CDR2 is ANQGSEA. V was trimmed by 8 bases and J by 4 bases, leaving 18 bases between them. The CDR3 protein is CSPAGSGLYNEQFF. The CDR3 coding sequence is TGCAGCCCCGCGGGGTCCGGTTTGTACAATGAGCAGTTCTTC.

The chain has TRBV29-1 and TRBJ1-2; maybe TRBD1 (6 bases). V lost 7 bases and J 6 bases, leaving 18 bases between the germline ends. CDR3 length equals 13 residues. Germline V gene lookup returns CDR1 SQVTM and CDR2 ANQGSEA. In nucleotides, the CDR3 is TGCAGCGCCGGCGGGGGCGGGTGGGATGGCTACACCTTC. Protein: CSAGGGGWDGYTF.

This clonotype was found many times. This chain connects TRBV7-3 to TRBJ2-2, with 10 bases fitting TRBD1. The CDR3 contains 15 residues. From germline, CDR1 is SGHTA and CDR2 FQGTGA. V shed 2 bases, J shed 5 bases, and the junction held 2 bases outside the gene matches. The DNA for the CDR3 is TGTGCCAGCAGCTTAGACAGGGGGCCTACCGGGGAGCTGTTTTTT. Translating it yields CASSLDRGPTGELFF.

V and J are TRBV20-1 and TRBJ2-7; no reliable D call. The CDR3 is 14 amino acids. Between the trimmed V and J ends, which lost 6 bases and 1 base, there was a span of 16 bases. Germline V gene data show CDR1 as DFQATT and CDR2 as SNEGSKA (reference sequence). The DNA for the CDR3 is TGCAGTGCGGAAGAGGTCCGACAATCCTACGAGCAGTACTTC. Translated: CSAEEVRQSYEQYF.